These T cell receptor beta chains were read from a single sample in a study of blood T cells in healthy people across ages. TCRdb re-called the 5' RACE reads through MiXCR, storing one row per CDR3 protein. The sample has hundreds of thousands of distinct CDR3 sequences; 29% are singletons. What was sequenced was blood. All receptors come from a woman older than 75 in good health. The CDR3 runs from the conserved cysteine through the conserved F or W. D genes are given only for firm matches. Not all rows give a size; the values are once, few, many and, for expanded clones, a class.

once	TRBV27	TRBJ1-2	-	TGTGCCAGCCGCAGAGGCGGAGGCTATGGCTACACCTTC	CASRRGGGYGYTF
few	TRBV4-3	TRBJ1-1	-	TGCGCCAGCAGCCGCCAGGGTCTTTTGAACACTGAAGCTTTCTTT	CASSRQGLLNTEAFF
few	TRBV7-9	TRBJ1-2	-	TGTGCCAGCAGCCGTACGGGGGGTTCGTATGGCTACACCTTC	CASSRTGGSYGYTF
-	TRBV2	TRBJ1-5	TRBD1	TGTGCCAGCAGTACCTTTGACAGGGGGCGAATAGGGCGAGGTGAGCCCCAGCATTTT	CASSTFDRGRIGRGEPQHF
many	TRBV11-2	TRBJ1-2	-	TGTGCCAGCAGCTTAGATTTTATACAGGGAAGAGGCTACACCTTC	CASSLDFIQGRGYTF
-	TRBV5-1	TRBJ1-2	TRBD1	TGCGCCAGCCTTTGGGCGCCGGGACAGGGGAACTGTGGCTACACCTTC	CASLWAPGQGNCGYTF
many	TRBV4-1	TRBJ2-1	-	TGCGCCAGCAGCCAAGTGCCCACAACCACAACCATCTCCTACAATGAGCAGTTCTTC	CASSQVPTTTTISYNEQFF
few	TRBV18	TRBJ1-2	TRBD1	TGTGCCAGCTCACCCCCGGACAGGGCTGTCTATGGCTACACCTTC	CASSPPDRAVYGYTF
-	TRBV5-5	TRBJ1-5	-	TGTGCCAGCAGCCTGGACGGACAGAATCATCAGCCCCAGCATTTT	CASSLDGQNHQPQHF
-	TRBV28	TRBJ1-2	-	TGTGCCAGCAGAGAACTGGGTAGCTATGGCTACACCTTC	CASRELGSYGYTF
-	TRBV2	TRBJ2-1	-	TGTGCCACCTACAGGGACATCCAAGAGACCCAGTTCTTC	CATYRDIQETQFF
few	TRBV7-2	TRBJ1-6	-	TGTGCCAGCAGCTTAGGTGTCAGGGTTAATTCACCCCTCCACTTT	CASSLGVRVNSPLHF
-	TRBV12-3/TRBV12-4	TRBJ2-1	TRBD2	TGTGCCAGCAGACAGTATAGCGGGGGATACAATGAGCAGTTCTTC	CASRQYSGGYNEQFF
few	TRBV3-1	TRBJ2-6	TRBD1	TGTGCCAGCAGCCAAGATAGGGGACAGGGGCTTTCTGGGGCCAACGTCCTGACTTTC	CASSQDRGQGLSGANVLTF
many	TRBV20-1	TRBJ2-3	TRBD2	TGCAGTGCTAGAGAGGGACTAGCGGGGGCGACAGATACGCAGTATTTT	CSAREGLAGATDTQYF
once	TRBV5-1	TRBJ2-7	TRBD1	TGCGCCAGCAGCTTGGGGGACAGGGTCTCCTACGAGCAGTACTTC	CASSLGDRVSYEQYF
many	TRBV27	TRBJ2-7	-	TGTGCCAGCAGGCCGCGGCGGGGAAGCTCCTACGAGCAGTACTTC	CASRPRRGSSYEQYF
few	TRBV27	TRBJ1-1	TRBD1	TGTGCCAGCAGCCCGGGCGGGCCAAGGGGGCGAGGAGCTTTCTTT	CASSPGGPRGRGAFF
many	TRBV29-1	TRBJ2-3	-	TGCAGTGGGGGAGGAGGGACCGCGCAGTATTTT	CSGGGGTAQYF
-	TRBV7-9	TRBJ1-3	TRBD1	TGTGCCAGCAGCACGACAGGGAGCTCTGGAAACACCACATATTTT	CASSTTGSSGNTTYF
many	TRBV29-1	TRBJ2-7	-	TGCAGCGTTGCTAGGGGTTACGAGCAGTACTTC	CSVARGYEQYF
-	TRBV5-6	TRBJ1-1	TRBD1	TGTGCCAGCAGCGGAGTGGGGACAGTGGGGAACACTGAAGCTTTCTTT	CASSGVGTVGNTEAFF
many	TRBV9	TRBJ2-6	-	TGTGCCAGCAGCGTAGCCCCCAGGCCCGGGGCCAACGTCCTGACTTTC	CASSVAPRPGANVLTF
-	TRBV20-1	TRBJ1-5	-	TGCAGTGCTTTATTACCGGGACACATCAATCAGCCCCAGCATTTT	CSALLPGHINQPQHF
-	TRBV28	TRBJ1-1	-	TGTGCCAGCAGGGGATTTGGAGAGAACACTGAAGCTTTCTTT	CASRGFGENTEAFF
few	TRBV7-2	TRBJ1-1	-	TGTGCCAGCAGCTCCCAGGGACTCCCAACGAGCACTGAAGCTTTCTTT	CASSSQGLPTSTEAFF
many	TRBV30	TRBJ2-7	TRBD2	TGTGCCTGGAGTGAACTAGCGGGACAGGCTTTTGAGCAGTACTTC	CAWSELAGQAFEQYF
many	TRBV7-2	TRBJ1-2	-	TGTGCCAGCAGCTTAGCCACAGCAGGGTTCTGCACCTTC	CASSLATAGFCTF
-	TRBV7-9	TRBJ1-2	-	TGTGCCAGCAGCCTAGTGGAGGATGGCTACACCTTC	CASSLVEDGYTF
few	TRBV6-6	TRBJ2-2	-	TGTGCCAGCAGTTACGGGCTCAGGGGGAACACCGGGGAGCTGTTTTTT	CASSYGLRGNTGELFF
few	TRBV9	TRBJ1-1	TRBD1	TGTGCCAGCAGCGTAGGGGGACAGGGGGCTGAAGCTTTCTTT	CASSVGGQGAEAFF
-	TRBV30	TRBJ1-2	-	TGTGCCTGGAGTAAGCCCGGAGGGTACACCTTC	CAWSKPGGYTF
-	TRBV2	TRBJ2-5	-	TGTGCCAGCAGTAGATACAATCGGCCCCAAGAGACCCAGTACTTC	CASSRYNRPQETQYF
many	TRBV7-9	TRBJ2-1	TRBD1	TGTGCCAGCAGCATCAGGACAGGCCACCTATACAATGAGCAGTTCTTC	CASSIRTGHLYNEQFF
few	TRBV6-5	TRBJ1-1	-	TGTGCCAGCAGCCCCTCGGGGGGACCCACTGAAGCTTTCTTT	CASSPSGGPTEAFF
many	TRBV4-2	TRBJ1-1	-	TGTGCCAGCAGCCCCGGGTTCCAGAGGAACACTGAAGCTTTCTTT	CASSPGFQRNTEAFF
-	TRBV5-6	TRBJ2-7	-	TGTGCCAGCAGCCGAAAACAGGCCTACGAGCAGTACTTC	CASSRKQAYEQYF
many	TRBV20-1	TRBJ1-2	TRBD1	TGCAGTGCTAGAGAGACAGGGGTTAACTATGGCTACACCTTC	CSARETGVNYGYTF
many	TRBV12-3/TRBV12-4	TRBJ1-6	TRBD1	TGTGCCAGCAGCCCCGGACAGGGAAGATCACCCCTCCACTTT	CASSPGQGRSPLHF
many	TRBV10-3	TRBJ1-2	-	TGTGCCATCCCCAGGGGCTCTTGGGGCTATGGCTACACCTTC	CAIPRGSWGYGYTF
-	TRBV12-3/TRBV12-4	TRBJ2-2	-	TGTGCCAGCTCCATAGACGTCCACCGGGAGCTGTTTTTT	CASSIDVHRELFF
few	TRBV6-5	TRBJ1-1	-	TGTGCCAGCAGTTACCAATTCCCACTTCCGACTTCGAACACTGAAGCTTTCTTT	CASSYQFPLPTSNTEAFF
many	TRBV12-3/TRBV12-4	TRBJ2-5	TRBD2	TGTGCCAGCAGTCTAGGGACTAGCGGGGCCCAGAAGACCCAGTACTTC	CASSLGTSGAQKTQYF
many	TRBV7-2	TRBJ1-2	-	TGTGCCAGCAGCAAAACCGTACAGGGTCCCTCTGGCTACACCTTC	CASSKTVQGPSGYTF
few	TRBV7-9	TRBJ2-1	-	TGTGCCAGCAGCTTAGGCAGGAACTACGAGCAGTTCTTC	CASSLGRNYEQFF
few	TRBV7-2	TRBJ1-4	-	TGTGCCAGCAGCCCGTGGACGGGCCACTTCCTCGAAAAACTGTTTTTT	CASSPWTGHFLEKLFF
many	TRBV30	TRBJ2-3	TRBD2	TGTGCCTGGAGGCCGACTAGCGAGGCTAGCACAGATACGCAGTATTTT	CAWRPTSEASTDTQYF
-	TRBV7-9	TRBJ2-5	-	TGTGCCAGCAGCTTGGGAGTTGGGGTGGAAGAGACCCAGTACTTC	CASSLGVGVEETQYF
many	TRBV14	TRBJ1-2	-	TGTGCCAGCAGCCAAGGGCTTGGCTACACCTTC	CASSQGLGYTF
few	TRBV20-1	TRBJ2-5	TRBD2	TGCAGTGCTACCGAAGCGGGGGGGCCTACGCAAGAGACCCAGTACTTC	CSATEAGGPTQETQYF